The clone carrying this T cell receptor beta chain was observed a handful of times. TCRdb redid the calling of the 5' RACE reads with MiXCR, one entry per CDR3 protein. The profile shows 450,000 to 500,000 distinct CDR3 sequences, roughly an eighth of them singletons. These data originate in a study of identical twins. CDR3 length equals 12 residues. Trimming pared 6 bases from V and 6 bases from J, leaving 10 bases between. Germline V lookup: CDR1 LGHNT, CDR2 FRNRAP. Separately, the same data were catalogued under a study of yellow fever vaccine responses in identical twins.

The material sequenced was CD4+ T cells sorted from blood. The rearrangement uses TRBV12-5 and TRBJ2-3, with D uncertain. The TCR originated in a woman between 18 and 29 years old in good health. The CDR3 region has the DNA TGTGCTAGTGGCGGAATCGCGGATACGCAGTATTTT. This sequence encodes CASGGIADTQYF. Full variable domain (rest looked up from reference TRBV12-5 and TRBJ2-3): DARVTQTPRHKVTEMGQEVTMRCQPILGHNTVFWYRQTMMQGLELLAYFRNRAPLDDSGMPKDRFSAEMPDATLATLKIQPSEPRDSAVYFCASGGIADTQYFGPGTRLTVL.